What follows are 32 T cell receptor beta chains derived from one specimen sequenced in a study of blood T cell repertoires in COVID-19 (dated by TCRdb to the early 2020s). Preparation of the library involved the immunoSEQ multiplex PCR assay. The clones in this table, taken by TCRdb from immuneACCESS, are in-frame only. Not every clone is retained; where verified, under half of the shortfall comes from an unresolved V gene, and the cause of the rest is unknown. Recorded for this sample are about 140,000 clones; 75% to 90% of them occurred a single time. The ten largest make up 11% of the sample. The sequenced sample was peripheral blood. Every receptor here comes from an elderly woman with acute or convalescent COVID-19.

The J gene is TRBJ2-3, the V gene TRBV6-1, with 8 bases matching TRBD1. The CDR3 sequence is 16 residues long. Per the germline V gene, CDR1 is MNHNS and CDR2 is SASEGT. Trimming cost V 1 base and J 5 bases; bases outside gene matches: 8. As DNA, the CDR3 is TGTGCCAGCAGTGAAGGACTGGACAGGGTAAGAGATACGCAGTATTTT. It yields the protein CASSEGLDRVRDTQYF.

The rearrangement joins TRBV5-4 to TRBJ2-2; 8 bases match TRBD1. The J segment lost 2 bases and the V segment lost 4 bases, leaving 7 bases of the junction unmatched. The CDR3 is 16 amino acids. Germline-derived CDR1 and CDR2 are SGHNT and YYREEE (reference sequence). CDR3 in amino acids: CASSRVQGVNTGELFF. The CDR3 DNA is TGTGCCAGCAGCAGAGTACAGGGGGTTAACACCGGGGAGCTGTTTTTT.

This clone was observed a single time. V gene TRBV7-9 combines with J gene TRBJ2-1, with 8 nucleotides matching TRBD1. V lost 3 bases to trimming and J lost 5 bases; unmatched junction nucleotides: 18. CDR1 is SEHNR and CDR2 is FQNEAQ in the germline V gene (reference sequence). The CDR3 has 19 amino acids. The CDR3 DNA is TGTGCCAGCAGCTTTCCCCTCTTCGGCGACAGGGGATTCGACAATGAGCAGTTCTTC. Amino acids: CASSFPLFGDRGFDNEQFF. The whole variable domain, filled in from reference TRBV7-9 and TRBJ2-1, reads DTGVSQNPRHKITKRGQNVTFRCDPISEHNRLYWYRQTLGQGPEFLTYFQNEAQLEKSRLLSDRFSAERPKGSFSTLEIQRTEQGDSAMYLCASSFPLFGDRGFDNEQFFGPGTRLTVL.

The rearrangement joins TRBV9 to TRBJ1-1; D remains unclear. V was cut by 4 bases and J by 4 bases, with 14 bases left in between. CDR3 length: 14 residues. The germline V gene encodes CDR1 SGDLS and CDR2 YYNGEE. The CDR3 spells CASSSTSDFTEAFF. The DNA for the CDR3 is TGTGCCAGCAGCTCGACGTCTGACTTCACTGAAGCTTTCTTT.

V gene TRBV5-1 combines with J gene TRBJ1-2; D not resolved. The CDR3 is made up of 14 amino acids. Germline CDR1 is SGHRS and CDR2 is YFSETQ. V lost 0 bases to trimming and J lost 8 bases, with 14 bases between them. Written as DNA, the CDR3 is TGCGCCAGCAGCTTGGCCGGCCAGGTCGAGGGCTACACCTTC. The encoded protein is CASSLAGQVEGYTF.

This rearrangement joins TRBV10-3 to TRBJ1-3; D not resolved. CDR1 is ENHRY, CDR2 SYGVKD, per germline. CDR3 length equals 16 residues. Deletions cut 2 bases from V and 0 bases from J, with 11 bases between. CDR3 sequence: CAISEGLPSSGNTIYF. CDR3 in DNA: TGTGCCATCAGTGAGGGGCTGCCCTCCTCTGGAAACACCATATATTTT.

This clone was counted a single time. This chain links TRBV7-3 with TRBJ2-1; D might be TRBD2 (6 bases). The CDR3 has 15 amino acids. V shed 2 bases and J shed 3 bases, with 11 bases lying between them. In germline, CDR1 is SGHTA, CDR2 FQGTGA. CDR3 region: CASSLLNGGYNEQFF. CDR3 coding DNA: TGTGCCAGCAGCTTACTTAACGGGGGCTACAATGAGCAGTTCTTC.

J is TRBJ1-1 and V is TRBV14, with no clear D. The germline gives CDR1 SGHDN, CDR2 FVKESK. This CDR3 is 13 amino acids long. Trimming pared 3 bases from V and 0 bases from J, leaving 5 bases between. The CDR3 protein is CASSHGLNTEAFF. The CDR3, as DNA: TGTGCCAGCAGCCACGGTCTGAACACTGAAGCTTTCTTT.

This chain connects TRBV5-6 to TRBJ1-3, with D uncertain. The V gene's germline CDR1 is SGHDT and CDR2 YYEEEE. V was cut by 4 bases and J by 1 base, with 12 bases left in between. CDR3 length: 15 amino acids. The CDR3 bases are TGTGCCAGCAGCCCTATCGGCGGGTCTGGAAACACCATATATTTT. Translation: CASSPIGGSGNTIYF.

The rearrangement links TRBV19 to TRBJ1-2; maybe TRBD1 (5 bases). The ends were cut back, 3 bases at V and 4 bases at J, with 12 bases in the middle. The CDR3 has 14 residues. In germline, CDR1 is LNHDA, CDR2 SQIVND (reference sequence). The CDR3 sequence: CASSMRGRIYGYTF. The CDR3 coding sequence is TGTGCCAGTAGTATGCGGGGCAGAATCTATGGCTACACCTTC.

This clone was picked up one time. This rearrangement joins TRBV19 to TRBJ1-2; D gene ambiguous. Germline-derived CDR1 and CDR2 are LNHDA and SQIVND (reference sequence). CDR3 size: 14 residues. V was clipped by 6 bases and J by 8 bases, with 19 bases between them. The CDR3 is CASSHESRPRGYTF. The CDR3 nucleotides are TGTGCCAGTAGCCATGAGTCACGGCCTAGGGGCTACACCTTC.

The V gene is TRBV18, the J gene TRBJ2-2, with 9 bases matching TRBD1. The CDR3 consists of 17 residues. Germline-derived CDR1 and CDR2 are KGHSH and LQKENI. The ends lost 0 bases at V and 1 base at J; junction bases unmatched: 3. Here the CDR3 reads CASSPPNRGLNTGELFF. The CDR3 coding sequence is TGTGCCAGCTCACCACCGAACAGGGGGCTGAACACCGGGGAGCTGTTTTTT.

The chain recombines TRBV15 with TRBJ1-1, with 9 positions matching TRBD1. This CDR3 has 14 amino acids. Per the germline V gene, CDR1 is LNHNV and CDR2 is YYDKDF (reference sequence). Losses at the gene ends were 5 bases for V and 4 bases for J; bases not matched to a gene: 5. The CDR3 bases are TGTGCCACCAGCGGCGACAGGGGGTTCACTGAAGCTTTCTTT. Residues: CATSGDRGFTEAFF. The full variable domain, completed using reference TRBV15 and TRBJ1-1, is DAMVIQNPRYQVTQFGKPVTLSCSQTLNHNVMYWYQQKSSQAPKLLFHYYDKDFNNEADTPDNFQSRRPNTSFCFLDIRSPGLGDTAMYLCATSGDRGFTEAFFGQGTRLTVV.

J is TRBJ1-5 and V is TRBV20-1; D unresolved. The V end was cut by 3 bases, the J end by 0 bases, with 12 bases between. Germline V gives CDR1 DFQATT, CDR2 SNEGSKA (reference sequence). The length of the CDR3 is 15 residues. CDR3 sequence: CSASLFAYSNQPQHF. The CDR3, as DNA: TGCAGTGCTAGTTTATTCGCCTATAGCAATCAGCCCCAGCATTTT.

The rearrangement uses TRBV19 and TRBJ2-1, with 12 bases lining up with TRBD2. Germline V gives CDR1 LNHDA, CDR2 SQIVND (reference sequence). V lost 5 bases, J lost 3 bases, and 11 bases stayed unmatched. The CDR3 contains 18 residues. The CDR3 spells CASSLSGLAGASYNEQFF. Here the CDR3 DNA reads TGTGCCAGTAGTCTATCGGGACTAGCGGGCGCCAGCTACAATGAGCAGTTCTTC.

This clone was picked up one time. The chain employs TRBV9 and TRBJ1-2, with 12 bases lining up with TRBD1. The CDR3 runs to 17 residues. Germline V gene data show CDR1 as SGDLS and CDR2 as YYNGEE. Trimming took 3 bases from V and 7 from J; bases not matched to a gene: 13. The CDR3 sequence is CASSAGTGGELRGGYTF. Written as DNA, the CDR3 is TGTGCCAGCAGCGCGGGGACAGGGGGCGAGCTCCGAGGTGGCTACACCTTC.

V is TRBV29-1 and J is TRBJ1-4; D possibly corresponds to TRBD1 (5 bases). This CDR3 is 16 amino acids long. Germline CDR1 SQVTM, CDR2 ANQGSEA. The ends were cut back, 7 bases at V and 8 bases at J, with 26 bases in the middle. The CDR3 region is CSAQVGLGIGLEKLFF. The CDR3 DNA is TGCAGCGCACAGGTCGGGCTAGGGATCGGTCTAGAAAAACTGTTTTTT. Full variable domain (missing parts from reference TRBV29-1 and TRBJ1-4): SAVISQKPSRDICQRGTSLTIQCQVDSQVTMMFWYRQQPGQSLTLIATANQGSEATYESGFVIDKFPISRPNLTFSTLTVSNMSPEDSSIYLCSAQVGLGIGLEKLFFGSGTQLSVL.

The chain joins TRBV7-8 to TRBJ2-7; 8 bases align to TRBD2. This CDR3 is built from 15 residues. V dropped 5 bases and J dropped 2; count of bases not matched to a gene: 8. The germline V gene encodes CDR1 SGHVS and CDR2 FQNEAQ. The CDR3 nucleotides read TGTGCCAGCAGCCCCCAGCGGGGGCCTACCTACGAGCAGTACTTC. Translating gives CASSPQRGPTYEQYF.

This clone occurred a few times. The rearrangement uses TRBV6-5 and TRBJ1-1; D call uncertain. Germline CDR1 MNHEY, CDR2 SVGAGI. The CDR3 is 13 residues long. V lost 5 bases, J lost 0 bases, and 7 bases lay in between. CDR3 in amino acids: CASSTTVNTEAFF. The CDR3 nucleotides are TGTGCCAGCAGTACGACTGTGAACACTGAAGCTTTCTTT.

On this clone: At one boundary the junction diverges from the germline segment, which might be a read error. The chain uses TRBV12-3 or TRBV12-4 and TRBJ1-2, with a possible D match to TRBD1 (5 bases). The CDR3 has 13 residues. CDR3 bases: TGTGCCAGCAGTTTTAGGGGAAACTCTGGCTACACCTTC. It codes for CASSFRGNSGYTF.

The rearrangement uses TRBV7-9 and TRBJ1-4, with D perhaps matching TRBD1 (6 bases). V dropped 5 bases and J dropped 0 bases, with 10 bases sitting between them. The germline gives CDR1 SEHNR, CDR2 FQNEAQ (reference sequence). The CDR3 contains 15 residues. CDR3 sequence reads: CASSVDSSTNEKLFF. The CDR3 bases are TGTGCCAGCAGCGTGGACAGCTCAACTAATGAAAAACTGTTTTTT.

The V gene is TRBV12-3 or TRBV12-4, the J gene TRBJ1-1; D ambiguous. The CDR3 is 13 residues long. Deletions cut 3 bases from V and 2 bases from J, with 7 bases between. The chain's CDR3 is CASSFYQNTEAFF. CDR3 DNA: TGTGCCAGCAGTTTCTACCAAAACACTGAAGCTTTCTTT.

The gene calls are TRBV10-3 and TRBJ2-3; D gene uncertain. Germline CDR1 is ENHRY and CDR2 is SYGVKD. The CDR3 runs 13 residues. V was cut by 7 bases and J by 1 base, with 9 bases left in between. CDR3 nucleotide sequence: TGTGCCATCAAGAAGGAGCGCACAGATACGCAGTATTTT. It yields the protein CAIKKERTDTQYF.

This chain uses TRBV7-2 with TRBJ2-7; 9 bases fit TRBD1. Trimming took 1 base from V and 3 from J; bases not matched to a gene: 4. The CDR3 loop spans 15 amino acids. CDR1 is SGHTA, CDR2 FQGNSA, per germline. CDR3 DNA: TGTGCCAGCAGCTTAGTACAGGGGGCCGGCTACGAGCAGTACTTC. Encoded protein: CASSLVQGAGYEQYF.

The rearrangement joins TRBV7-2 to TRBJ1-3; a weak D match, TRBD1 (6 bases). Germline V gives CDR1 SGHTA, CDR2 FQGNSA. V dropped 3 bases and J dropped 3 bases, with 15 bases sitting between them. This CDR3 has 16 amino acids. The CDR3 region is CASSLADSLFGNTIYF. CDR3 sequence (DNA): TGTGCCAGCAGCTTGGCGGACAGCTTGTTTGGAAACACCATATATTTT.

The chain couples TRBV19 to TRBJ1-2; D remains ambiguous. Trimming removed 10 bases at V and 3 bases at J, with 9 bases between. Germline V CDR1 and CDR2: LNHDA, SQIVND (reference sequence). The CDR3 is 11 residues long. CDR3 residues: CATKRDYGYTF. Written as DNA, the CDR3 is TGTGCCACCAAAAGAGACTATGGCTACACCTTC.

This sequence joins TRBV6-4 and TRBJ2-2, with TRBD2 as a possible D gene (6 bases). The CDR3 has 16 amino acids. Trimming took off 0 bases at V and 6 bases at J, with 14 bases between the two ends. Germline V lookup: CDR1 MRHNA, CDR2 SNTAGT. Here the CDR3 reads CASSDSGLGGAGELFF. CDR3 nucleotide sequence: TGTGCCAGCAGTGACTCAGGCCTCGGAGGGGCCGGGGAGCTGTTTTTT.

V usage is TRBV7-3 and J usage is TRBJ2-2; 8 positions agree with TRBD1. The CDR3 has 16 residues. Losses at the gene ends were 5 bases for V and 1 base for J; bases not matched to a gene: 6. Germline V lookup: CDR1 SGHTA, CDR2 FQGTGA. The CDR3, as DNA: TGTGCCAGCAGCCTCCAAGGGACAGGGAACACCGGGGAGCTGTTTTTT. Translation gives CASSLQGTGNTGELFF. Filled out from reference TRBV7-3 and TRBJ2-2, the complete variable domain reads GAGVSQTPSNKVTEKGKYVELRCDPISGHTALYWYRQSLGQGPEFLIYFQGTGAADDSGLPNDRFFAVRPEGSVSTLKIQRTERGDSAVYLCASSLQGTGNTGELFFGEGSRLTVL.

The chain joins TRBV12-5 to TRBJ1-2; D perhaps matches TRBD1 (6 bases). V was clipped by 5 bases and J by 8 bases, with 9 bases between them. Germline CDR1 LGHNT, CDR2 FRNRAP. The CDR3 is 11 residues long. The CDR3 region is CASGPGVGYTF. The CDR3 DNA is TGTGCTAGTGGTCCAGGGGTAGGCTACACCTTC.

The V and J genes are TRBV5-1 and TRBJ2-5, with a tentative D call TRBD2 (5 bases). From germline, CDR1 is SGHRS and CDR2 YFSETQ. Trimming shortened V by 2 bases and J by 1 base, and 12 bases separated the two germline ends. This CDR3 is 15 amino acids long. This CDR3 is CASSLSGTSQETQYF. CDR3 coding DNA: TGCGCCAGCAGCTTAAGCGGAACGAGCCAAGAGACCCAGTACTTC.

The chain uses TRBV3-1 (or the pseudogene TRBV3-2) and TRBJ1-1; 8 positions match TRBD1. After removal of 3 bases from V and 2 bases from J, the junction contained 5 bases not matched to a gene. This CDR3 contains 15 residues. Germline V lookup: CDR1 LGHDT, CDR2 YNNKEL (reference sequence). CDR3 in DNA: TGTGCCAGCAGCCACCACGGACAGGGTAACACTGAAGCTTTCTTT. Its translation is CASSHHGQGNTEAFF.

The chain couples TRBV7-2 to TRBJ1-4; 8 nucleotides match TRBD1. V gave up 2 bases and J gave up 8 bases; unmatched junction bases: 7. The germline V gene has CDR1 SGHTA and CDR2 FQGNSA. The CDR3 is made up of 15 amino acids. CDR3 sequence (DNA): TGTGCCAGCAGCTTAACGTTGGGACAGGCAGAAAAACTGTTTTTT. Its translation is CASSLTLGQAEKLFF.